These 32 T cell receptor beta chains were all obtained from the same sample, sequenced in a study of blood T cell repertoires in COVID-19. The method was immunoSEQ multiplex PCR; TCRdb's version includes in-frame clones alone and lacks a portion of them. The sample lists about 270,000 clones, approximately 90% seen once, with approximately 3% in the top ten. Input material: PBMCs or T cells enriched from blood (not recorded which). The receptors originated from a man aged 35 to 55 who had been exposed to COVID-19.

The CDR3 region is CASSHALNTEAFF. The CDR3 DNA reads as TGTGCCAGTAGCCATGCGTTGAACACTGAAGCTTTCTTT. V is TRBV19 and J is TRBJ1-1; D unclear. CDR3 length: 13 amino acids. Trimming took off 6 bases at V and 0 bases at J, with 8 bases between the two ends. Germline CDR1 is LNHDA and CDR2 is SQIVND (reference sequence).

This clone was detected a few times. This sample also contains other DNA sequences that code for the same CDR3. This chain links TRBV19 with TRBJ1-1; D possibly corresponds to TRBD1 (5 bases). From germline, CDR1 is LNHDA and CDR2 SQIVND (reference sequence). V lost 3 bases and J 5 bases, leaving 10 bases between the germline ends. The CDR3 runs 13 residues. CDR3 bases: TGTGCCAGTAGTATTGGGGGAGGGACTGAAGCTTTCTTT. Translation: CASSIGGGTEAFF.

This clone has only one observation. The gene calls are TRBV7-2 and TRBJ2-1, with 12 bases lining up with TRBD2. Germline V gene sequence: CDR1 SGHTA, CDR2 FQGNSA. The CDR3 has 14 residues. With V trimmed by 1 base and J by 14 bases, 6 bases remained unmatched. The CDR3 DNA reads TGTGCCAGCAGCTTAGAGGCTAGCGGGAGGGTAAAGTTCTTC. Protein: CASSLEASGRVKFF.

Written as DNA, the CDR3 is TGTGCCAGCAGCGCGACCCGGACAGGGGGCTATGGCTACACCTTC. Translated: CASSATRTGGYGYTF. The rearrangement links TRBV11-1 to TRBJ1-2, with 10 bases fitting TRBD1. Germline V gene sequence: CDR1 SGHAT, CDR2 FQDESV (reference sequence). The CDR3 is 15 residues long. Trimming took 5 bases from V and 4 from J; bases not matched to a gene: 7. The full variable domain, its missing parts supplied by reference TRBV11-1 and TRBJ1-2, is EAEVAQSPRYKITEKSQAVAFWCDPISGHATLYWYRQILGQGPELLVQFQDESVVDDSQLPKDRFSAERLKGVDSTLKIQPAELGDSAMYLCASSATRTGGYGYTFGSGTRLTVV.

The CDR3 protein is CASSILGQGNYGYTF. As DNA, the CDR3 is TGTGCCAGTAGTATTTTAGGACAGGGGAACTATGGCTACACCTTC. The chain is built from TRBV19 and TRBJ1-2; 9 nucleotides align to TRBD1. CDR3 length equals 15 residues. V was pared by 3 bases and J by 2 bases, with 4 bases of the junction left unmatched. Germline V CDR1 and CDR2: LNHDA, SQIVND (reference sequence).

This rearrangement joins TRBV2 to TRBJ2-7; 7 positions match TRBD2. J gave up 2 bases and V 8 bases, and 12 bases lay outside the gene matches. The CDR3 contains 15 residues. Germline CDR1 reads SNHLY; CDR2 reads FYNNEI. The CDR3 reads CASCLSGTNAYEQYF. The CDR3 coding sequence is TGTGCCAGCTGCCTCTCCGGGACTAATGCCTACGAGCAGTACTTC.

This chain's CDR3 is CASSESTGMNSPLHF. For the CDR3, the DNA is TGCGCCAGCAGTGAGTCGACAGGGATGAATTCACCCCTCCACTTT. This chain connects TRBV10-1 to TRBJ1-6; 7 nucleotides align to TRBD1. The CDR3 spans 15 residues. Germline loops: CDR1 WNHNN, CDR2 SYGVQD (reference sequence). The junction had 3 bases not matched to a gene; V was cut back by 0 bases and J by 7 bases.

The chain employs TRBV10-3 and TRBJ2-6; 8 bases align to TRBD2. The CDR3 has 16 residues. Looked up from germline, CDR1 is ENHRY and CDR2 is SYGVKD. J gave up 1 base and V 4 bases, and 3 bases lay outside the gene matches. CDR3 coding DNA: TGTGCCATCAGTGCATTAGCGGGATCTGGGGCCAACGTCCTGACTTTC. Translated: CAISALAGSGANVLTF.

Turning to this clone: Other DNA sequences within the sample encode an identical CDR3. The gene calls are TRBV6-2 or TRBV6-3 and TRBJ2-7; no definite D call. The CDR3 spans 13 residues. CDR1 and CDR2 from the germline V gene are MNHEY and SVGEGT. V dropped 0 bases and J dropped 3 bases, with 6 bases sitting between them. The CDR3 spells CASSYSKLYEQYF. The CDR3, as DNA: TGTGCCAGCAGTTACTCGAAACTCTACGAGCAGTACTTC.

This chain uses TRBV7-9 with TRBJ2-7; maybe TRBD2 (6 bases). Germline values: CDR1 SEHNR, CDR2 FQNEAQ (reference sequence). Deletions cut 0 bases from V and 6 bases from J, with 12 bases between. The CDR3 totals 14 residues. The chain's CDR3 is CASSLAAGGAEQYF. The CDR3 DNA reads TGTGCCAGCAGCTTAGCCGCGGGCGGGGCCGAGCAGTACTTC.

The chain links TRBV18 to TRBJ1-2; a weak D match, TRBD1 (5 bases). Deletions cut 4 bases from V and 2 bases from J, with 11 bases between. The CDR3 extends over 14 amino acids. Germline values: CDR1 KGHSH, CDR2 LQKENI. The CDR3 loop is CASSQAGTNYGYTF. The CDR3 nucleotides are TGTGCCAGCTCACAGGCGGGGACCAACTATGGCTACACCTTC.

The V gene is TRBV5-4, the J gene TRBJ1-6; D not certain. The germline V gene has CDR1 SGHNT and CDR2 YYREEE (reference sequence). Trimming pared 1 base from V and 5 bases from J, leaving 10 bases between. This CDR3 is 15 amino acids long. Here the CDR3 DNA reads TGTGCCAGCAGCTTGTCCAGGTTGGATAATTCACCCCTCCACTTT. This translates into CASSLSRLDNSPLHF.

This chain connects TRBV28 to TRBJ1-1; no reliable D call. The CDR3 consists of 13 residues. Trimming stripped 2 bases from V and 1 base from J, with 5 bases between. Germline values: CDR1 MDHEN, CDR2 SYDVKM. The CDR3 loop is CASSLPGNTEAFF. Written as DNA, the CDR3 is TGTGCCAGCAGTTTACCCGGGAACACTGAAGCTTTCTTT.

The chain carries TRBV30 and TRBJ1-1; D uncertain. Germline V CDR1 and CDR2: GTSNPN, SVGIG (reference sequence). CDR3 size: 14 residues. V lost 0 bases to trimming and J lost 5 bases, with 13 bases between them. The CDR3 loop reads CAWSVRPRRTEAFF. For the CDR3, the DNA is TGTGCCTGGAGTGTACGCCCCAGGAGGACTGAAGCTTTCTTT. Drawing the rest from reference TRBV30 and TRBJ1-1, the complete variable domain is SQTIHQWPATLVQPVGSPLSLECTVEGTSNPNLYWYRQAAGRGLQLLFYSVGIGQISSEVPQNLSASRPQDRQFILSSKKLLLSDSGFYLCAWSVRPRRTEAFFGQGTRLTVV.

The CDR3 nucleotides are TGTGCCAGCAGGGGGGCAGCTCAAGCTAACTATGGCTACACCTTC. Translation: CASRGAAQANYGYTF. The chain joins TRBV27 to TRBJ1-2, with D tentatively TRBD1 (6 bases). Trimming removed 6 bases at V and 0 bases at J, with 14 bases between. This CDR3 is 15 amino acids long. Germline V CDR1 and CDR2: MNHEY, SMNVEV (reference sequence).

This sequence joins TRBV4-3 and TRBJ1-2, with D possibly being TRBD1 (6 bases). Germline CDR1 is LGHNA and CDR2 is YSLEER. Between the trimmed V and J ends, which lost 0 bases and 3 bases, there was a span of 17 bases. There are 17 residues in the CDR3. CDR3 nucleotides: TGCGCCAGCAGCCAAGATTCGTCGGGGGGGCTGGACTATGGCTACACCTTC. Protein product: CASSQDSSGGLDYGYTF.

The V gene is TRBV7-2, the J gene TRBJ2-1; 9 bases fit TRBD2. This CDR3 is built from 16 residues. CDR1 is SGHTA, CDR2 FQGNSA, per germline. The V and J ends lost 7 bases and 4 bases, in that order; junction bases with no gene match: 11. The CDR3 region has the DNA TGTGCCAGCATCTTTAGCGGGAGCACATCTTACAATGAGCAGTTCTTC. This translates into CASIFSGSTSYNEQFF.

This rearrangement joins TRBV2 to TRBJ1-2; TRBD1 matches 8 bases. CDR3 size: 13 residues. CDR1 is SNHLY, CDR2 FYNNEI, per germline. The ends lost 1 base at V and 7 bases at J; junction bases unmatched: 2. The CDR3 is CASSEGTGSGYTF. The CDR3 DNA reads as TGTGCCAGCAGTGAAGGGACAGGGAGTGGCTACACCTTC.

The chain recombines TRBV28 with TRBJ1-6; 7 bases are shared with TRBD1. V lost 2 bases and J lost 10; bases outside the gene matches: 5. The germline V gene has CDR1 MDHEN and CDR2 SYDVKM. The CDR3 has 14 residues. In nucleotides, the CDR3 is TGTGCCAGCAGTTTACTACAGGGGAGCTCACCCCTCCACTTT. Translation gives CASSLLQGSSPLHF.

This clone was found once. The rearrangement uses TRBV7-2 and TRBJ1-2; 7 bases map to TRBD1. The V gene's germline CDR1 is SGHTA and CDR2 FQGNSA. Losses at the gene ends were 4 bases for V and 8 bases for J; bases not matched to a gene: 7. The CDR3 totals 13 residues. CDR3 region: CASSWLTGVGYTF. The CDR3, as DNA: TGTGCCAGCAGCTGGTTAACAGGGGTCGGCTACACCTTC.

The CDR3: CASSLDGISDTQYF. In nucleotides, the CDR3 is TGCGCCAGCAGCTTGGACGGGATCTCAGATACGCAGTATTTT. This chain uses TRBV5-1 with TRBJ2-3; maybe TRBD2 (5 bases). The V end lost 0 bases, the J end lost 4 bases, and 9 bases lay between the germline ends. Germline V lookup: CDR1 SGHRS, CDR2 YFSETQ. This CDR3 comprises 14 residues. The full variable domain, in which reference TRBV5-1 and TRBJ2-3 provide the parts outside the CDR3, is KAGVTQTPRYLIKTRGQQVTLSCSPISGHRSVSWYQQTPGQGLQFLFEYFSETQRNKGNFPGRFSGRQFSNSRSEMNVSTLELGDSALYLCASSLDGISDTQYFGPGTRLTVL.

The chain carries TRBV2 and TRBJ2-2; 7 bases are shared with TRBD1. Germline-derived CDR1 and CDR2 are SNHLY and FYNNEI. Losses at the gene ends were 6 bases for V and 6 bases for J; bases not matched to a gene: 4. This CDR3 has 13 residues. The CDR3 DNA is TGTGCCAGCAGGAAGGGGGCGGCCGGGGAGCTGTTTTTT. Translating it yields CASRKGAAGELFF.

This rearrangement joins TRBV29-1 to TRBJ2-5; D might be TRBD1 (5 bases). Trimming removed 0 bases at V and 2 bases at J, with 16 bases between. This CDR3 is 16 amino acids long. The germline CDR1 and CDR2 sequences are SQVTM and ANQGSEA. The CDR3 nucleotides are TGCAGCGTTGAAGATTTGCCGACAGATATACAAGAGACCCAGTACTTC. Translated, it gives CSVEDLPTDIQETQYF.

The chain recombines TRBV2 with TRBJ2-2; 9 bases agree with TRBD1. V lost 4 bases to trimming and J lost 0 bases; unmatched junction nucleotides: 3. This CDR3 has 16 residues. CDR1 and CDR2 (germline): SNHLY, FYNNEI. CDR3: CASSGDRGTNTGELFF. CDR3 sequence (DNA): TGTGCCAGCAGTGGAGACAGGGGGACGAACACCGGGGAGCTGTTTTTT. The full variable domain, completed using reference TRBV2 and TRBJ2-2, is EPEVTQTPSHQVTQMGQEVILRCVPISNHLYFYWYRQILGQKVEFLVSFYNNEISEKSEIFDDQFSVERPDGSNFTLKIRSTKLEDSAMYFCASSGDRGTNTGELFFGEGSRLTVL.

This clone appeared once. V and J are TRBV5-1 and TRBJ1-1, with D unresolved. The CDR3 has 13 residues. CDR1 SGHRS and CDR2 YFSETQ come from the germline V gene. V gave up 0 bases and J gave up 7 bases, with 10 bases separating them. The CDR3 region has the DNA TGCGCCAGCAGCTTGGAGTTTGAGTTTGAAGCTTTCTTT. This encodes CASSLEFEFEAFF.

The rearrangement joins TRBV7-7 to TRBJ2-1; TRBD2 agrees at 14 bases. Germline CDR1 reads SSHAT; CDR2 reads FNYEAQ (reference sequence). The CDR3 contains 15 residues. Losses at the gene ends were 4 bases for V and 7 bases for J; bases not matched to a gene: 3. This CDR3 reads CASSSRLAGGNEQFF. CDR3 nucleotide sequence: TGTGCCAGCAGCTCGAGACTAGCGGGAGGGAATGAGCAGTTCTTC.

The CDR3 DNA reads as TGCAGTGCTAGGAGGTCCGATGAGCAGTTCTTC. Protein sequence: CSARRSDEQFF. The rearrangement links TRBV20-1 to TRBJ2-1; D unclear. Trimming cost V 3 bases and J 8 bases, with 8 bases left between them. CDR3 length equals 11 residues. Germline CDR1 is DFQATT and CDR2 is SNEGSKA (reference sequence).

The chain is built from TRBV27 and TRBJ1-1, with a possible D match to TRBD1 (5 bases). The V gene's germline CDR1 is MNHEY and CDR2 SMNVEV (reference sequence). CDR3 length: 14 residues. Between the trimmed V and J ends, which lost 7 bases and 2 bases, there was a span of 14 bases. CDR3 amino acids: CASIILTGNTEAFF. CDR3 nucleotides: TGTGCCAGCATTATACTCACAGGCAACACTGAAGCTTTCTTT.

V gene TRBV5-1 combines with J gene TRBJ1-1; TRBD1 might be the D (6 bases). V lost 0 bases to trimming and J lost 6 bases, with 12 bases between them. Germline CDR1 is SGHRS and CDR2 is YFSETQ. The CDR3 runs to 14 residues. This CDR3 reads CASSLEQGRAEAFF. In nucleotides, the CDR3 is TGCGCCAGCAGCTTGGAACAGGGTCGCGCTGAAGCTTTCTTT.

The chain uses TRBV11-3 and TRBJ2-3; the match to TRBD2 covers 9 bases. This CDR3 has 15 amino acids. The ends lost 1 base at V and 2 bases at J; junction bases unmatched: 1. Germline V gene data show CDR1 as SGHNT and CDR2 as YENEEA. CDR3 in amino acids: CASSLASGITDTQYF. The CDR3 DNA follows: TGTGCCAGCAGCTTAGCTAGCGGGATCACAGATACGCAGTATTTT.

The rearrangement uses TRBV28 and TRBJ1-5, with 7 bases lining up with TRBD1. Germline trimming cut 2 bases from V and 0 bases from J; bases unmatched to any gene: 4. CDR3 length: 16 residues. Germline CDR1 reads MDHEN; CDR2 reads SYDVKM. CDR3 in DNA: TGTGCCAGCAGTTTAATAGGGGGCAGTAGCAATCAGCCCCAGCATTTT. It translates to CASSLIGGSSNQPQHF.

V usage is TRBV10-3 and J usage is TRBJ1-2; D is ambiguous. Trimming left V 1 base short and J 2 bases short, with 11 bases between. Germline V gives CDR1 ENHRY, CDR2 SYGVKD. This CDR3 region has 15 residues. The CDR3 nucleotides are TGTGCCATCAGTGAGTTCCAGGAAGAAAACTATGGCTACACCTTC. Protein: CAISEFQEENYGYTF.